The text below deals with one T cell receptor beta chain. Antigen: not known. The sample comes from a study of cytomegalovirus exposure and HLA in healthy donors. General observations from the study: Subsequent analysis showed first-cohort TCR clusters tending to co-occur in more than 95 validation repertoires. Among TCR beta chains, those listed as cytomegalovirus-associated numbered around 160. Confirmation in vitro established that a few CMV-associated chains were specific for CMV antigens.

Trimming at V came to 3 bases and at J to 4 bases, leaving 6 bases not matched to a gene. Germline CDR1 reads LNHDA; CDR2 reads SQIVND (reference sequence). The CDR3 runs 14 residues. Repertoires were generated with immunoSEQ multiplex PCR, while TCRdb's copy carries only in-frame clones and drops some. The data contain 220,000 or so clones, over 75% of them singletons. The V and J genes are TRBV19 and TRBJ2-7, with 7 bases that match TRBD2. The specimen sequenced was PBMCs. This TCR came from a woman under 30 in good health and CMV-seropositive. The CDR3 reads CASSISLAEYEQYF. In nucleotides, the CDR3 is TGTGCCAGTAGTATCTCTCTAGCGGAGTACGAGCAGTACTTC.